This TCR beta chain was retrieved from a study of blood T cell repertoires in COVID-19. The wider study: The study drew acute and convalescent COVID-19 samples from the United States, Italy and Spain. The cDNA or gDNA used as material had been derived from T cells, B-cell-depleted T cells, or PBMCs.

Original processing notes: How many nucleated cells were present was estimated from reference gene primer amplification. Measured with immunoSEQ multiplex PCR; TCRdb has only the in-frame clones, and not every one. The D gene and trimming were derived from the DNA, and the V and J assignments and clone size from that table. This sample has approximately 290,000 clones, with around 92% found just once. This CDR3 spans 14 amino acids. Germline values: CDR1 SGDLS, CDR2 YYNGEE. Trimming cost V 0 bases and J 7 bases; bases outside gene matches: 2. One Seattle source followed patients from active infection through their disease course.

The origin of this receptor is a woman between 25 and 40 years old with COVID-19, enrolled during active disease. The J gene is TRBJ2-1, the V gene TRBV9, with TRBD1 identical over 9 bases. Material: peripheral blood. The CDR3: CASSVAGTGNEQFF. The CDR3 coding sequence is TGTGCCAGCAGCGTAGCCGGGACAGGGAATGAGCAGTTCTTC. The entire variable domain, with the rest obtained from reference TRBV9 and TRBJ2-1, is as follows: DSGVTQTPKHLITATGQRVTLRCSPRSGDLSVYWYQQSLDQGLQFLIQYYNGEERAKGNILERFSAQQFPDLHSELNLSSLELGDSALYFCASSVAGTGNEQFFGPGTRLTVL.